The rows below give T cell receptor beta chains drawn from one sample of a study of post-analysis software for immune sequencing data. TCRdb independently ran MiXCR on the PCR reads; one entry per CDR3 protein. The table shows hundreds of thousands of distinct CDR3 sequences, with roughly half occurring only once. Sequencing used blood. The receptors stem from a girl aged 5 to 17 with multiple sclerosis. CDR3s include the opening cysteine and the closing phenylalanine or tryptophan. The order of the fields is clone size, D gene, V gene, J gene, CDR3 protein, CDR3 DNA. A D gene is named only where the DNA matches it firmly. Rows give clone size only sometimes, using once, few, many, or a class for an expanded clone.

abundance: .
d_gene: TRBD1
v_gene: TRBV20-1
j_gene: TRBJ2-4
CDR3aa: CGAGTGNIQYF
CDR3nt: TGCGGTGCTGGGACAGGGAACATTCAGTACTTC

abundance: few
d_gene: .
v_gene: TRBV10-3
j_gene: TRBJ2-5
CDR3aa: CAISELLAAGEQYF
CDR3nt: TGTGCCATCAGTGAGCTACTAGCTGCCGGAGAGCAGTACTTC

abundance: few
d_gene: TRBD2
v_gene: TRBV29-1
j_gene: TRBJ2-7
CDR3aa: CSVEGLAGLSPYEQYF
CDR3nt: TGCAGCGTCGAGGGACTAGCGGGATTATCGCCCTACGAGCAGTACTTC

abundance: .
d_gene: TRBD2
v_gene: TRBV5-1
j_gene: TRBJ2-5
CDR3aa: CASSLGGTSGGETQYF
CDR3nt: TGCGCCAGCAGCTTGGGAGGGACTAGCGGCGGAGAGACCCAGTACTTC

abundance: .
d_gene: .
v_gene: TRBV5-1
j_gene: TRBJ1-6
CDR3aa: CASSSGEGLGGSPLHF
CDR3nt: TGCGCCAGCAGCTCGGGTGAAGGCCTGGGGGGTTCACCCCTCCACTTT

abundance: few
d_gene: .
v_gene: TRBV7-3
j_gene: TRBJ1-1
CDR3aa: CASSDGTDTEAFF
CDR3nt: TGTGCCAGCAGCGACGGGACGGACACTGAAGCTTTCTTT

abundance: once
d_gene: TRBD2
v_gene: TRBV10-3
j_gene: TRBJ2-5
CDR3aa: CAISRSGSYQETQYF
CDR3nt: TGTGCCATCAGTCGTAGCGGGTCGTACCAAGAGACCCAGTACTTC

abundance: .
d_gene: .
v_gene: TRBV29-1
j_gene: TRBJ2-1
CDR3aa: CSVGSPGRINNEQFF
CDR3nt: TGCAGCGTAGGCTCCCCGGGACGGATTAACAATGAGCAGTTCTTC

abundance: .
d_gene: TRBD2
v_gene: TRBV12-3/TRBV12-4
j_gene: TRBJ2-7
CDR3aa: CASSRISGKGNEQYF
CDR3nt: TGTGCCAGCAGTCGGATTAGCGGGAAGGGAAACGAGCAGTACTTC

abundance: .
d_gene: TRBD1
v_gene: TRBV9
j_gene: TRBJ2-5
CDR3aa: CASSVRTGELETQYF
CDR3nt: TGTGCCAGCAGCGTCAGGACAGGGGAGTTGGAGACCCAGTACTTC

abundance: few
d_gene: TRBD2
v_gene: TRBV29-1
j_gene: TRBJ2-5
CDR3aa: CSVERTSGIGETQYF
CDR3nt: TGCAGCGTTGAAAGGACTAGCGGGATAGGAGAGACCCAGTACTTC

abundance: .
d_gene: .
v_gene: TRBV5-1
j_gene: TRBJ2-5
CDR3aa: CASSLVAGGQGMETQYF
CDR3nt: TGCGCCAGCAGCTTGGTGGCGGGAGGACAGGGGATGGAGACCCAGTACTTC

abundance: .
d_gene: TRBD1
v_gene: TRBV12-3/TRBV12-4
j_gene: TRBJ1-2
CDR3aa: CASSLALGTAGRDGYTF
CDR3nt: TGTGCCAGCAGTTTAGCGCTCGGGACAGCGGGCCGGGATGGCTACACCTTC

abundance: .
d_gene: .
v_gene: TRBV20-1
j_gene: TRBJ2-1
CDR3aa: CSARLGNEQFF
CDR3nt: TGCAGTGCTCGCCTGGGGAATGAGCAGTTCTTC

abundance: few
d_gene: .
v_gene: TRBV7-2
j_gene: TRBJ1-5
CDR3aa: CASSLDGGLEPQHF
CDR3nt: TGTGCCAGCAGCTTAGATGGCGGGCTGGAGCCCCAGCATTTT

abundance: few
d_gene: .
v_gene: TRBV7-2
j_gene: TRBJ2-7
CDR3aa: CASSLAFGSEQYF
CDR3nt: TGTGCCAGCAGCTTAGCTTTCGGCTCCGAGCAGTACTTC

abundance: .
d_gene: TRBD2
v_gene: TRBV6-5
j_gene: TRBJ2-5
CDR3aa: CASSYSRAGGRETQYF
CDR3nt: TGTGCCAGCAGTTACTCGCGAGCGGGAGGGCGAGAGACCCAGTACTTC

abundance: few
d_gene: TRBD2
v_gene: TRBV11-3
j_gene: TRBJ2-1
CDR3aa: CASSPAGVESRPYNEQFF
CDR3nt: TGTGCCAGCAGCCCGGCGGGGGTTGAATCTCGTCCCTACAATGAGCAGTTCTTC

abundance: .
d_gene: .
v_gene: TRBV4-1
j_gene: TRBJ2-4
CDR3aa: CASSQEHGIGKNIQYF
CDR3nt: TGCGCCAGCAGCCAAGAACACGGGATTGGCAAAAACATTCAGTACTTC

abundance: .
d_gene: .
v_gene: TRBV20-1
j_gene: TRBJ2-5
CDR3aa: CSAYGMLETQYF
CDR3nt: TGCAGTGCTTATGGAATGCTTGAGACCCAGTACTTC

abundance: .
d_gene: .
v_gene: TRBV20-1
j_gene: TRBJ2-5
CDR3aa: CSAGVSRETQYF
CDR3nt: TGCAGTGCTGGGGTCTCTAGGGAGACCCAGTACTTC

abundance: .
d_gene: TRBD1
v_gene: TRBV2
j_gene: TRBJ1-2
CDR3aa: CASTKARDRGFGGYTF
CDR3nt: TGTGCCAGCACCAAGGCCCGGGACAGGGGGTTTGGCGGCTACACCTTC

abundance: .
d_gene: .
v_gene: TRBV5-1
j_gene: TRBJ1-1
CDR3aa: CASSFRGPGGVMNTEAFF
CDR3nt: TGCGCCAGCAGCTTCCGGGGGCCGGGAGGGGTTATGAACACTGAAGCTTTCTTT

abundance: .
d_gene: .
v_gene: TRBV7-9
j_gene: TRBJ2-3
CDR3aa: CARQATDTQYF
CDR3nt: TGTGCCAGACAGGCCACAGATACGCAGTATTTT

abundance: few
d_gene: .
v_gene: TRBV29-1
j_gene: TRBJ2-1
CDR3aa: CSVRSVSPYNEQFF
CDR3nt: TGCAGCGTTCGGAGCGTATCTCCTTACAATGAGCAGTTCTTC

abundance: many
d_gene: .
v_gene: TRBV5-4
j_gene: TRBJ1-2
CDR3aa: CASSPDNYGYTF
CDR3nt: TGTGCCAGCAGCCCTGATAACTATGGCTACACCTTC

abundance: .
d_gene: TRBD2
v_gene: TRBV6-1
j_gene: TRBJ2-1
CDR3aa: CASSEERSLAGFHNEQVF
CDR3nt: TGTGCCAGCAGTGAAGAACGATCGCTAGCGGGTTTTCACAATGAGCAGGTCTTC

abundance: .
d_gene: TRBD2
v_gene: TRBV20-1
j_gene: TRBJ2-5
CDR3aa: CSASLPGRGQETQYF
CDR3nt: TGCAGTGCTAGCCTTCCCGGGAGGGGCCAAGAGACCCAGTACTTC

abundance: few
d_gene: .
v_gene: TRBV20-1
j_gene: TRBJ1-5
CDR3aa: CSARGALGNQPQHF
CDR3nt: TGCAGTGCTAGAGGGGCATTGGGCAATCAGCCCCAGCATTTT

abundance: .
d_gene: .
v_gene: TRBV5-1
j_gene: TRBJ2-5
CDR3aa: CASSLGTGNQETQYF
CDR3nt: TGCGCCAGCAGCTTAGGAACGGGAAACCAAGAGACCCAGTACTTC

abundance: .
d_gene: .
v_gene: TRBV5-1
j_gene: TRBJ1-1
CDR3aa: CASSLGGRQTEAFF
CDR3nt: TGCGCCAGCAGCTTGGGTGGCAGACAGACTGAAGCTTTCTTT

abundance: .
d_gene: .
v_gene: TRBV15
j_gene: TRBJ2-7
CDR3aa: CATSRPKDGDGVYHEQYF
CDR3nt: TGTGCCACCAGCAGACCCAAGGATGGAGACGGGGTGTACCACGAGCAGTACTTC

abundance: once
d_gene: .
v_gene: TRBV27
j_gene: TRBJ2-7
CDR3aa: CASSPESFAEQYF
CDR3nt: TGTGCCAGCAGCCCCGAATCATTCGCCGAGCAGTACTTC